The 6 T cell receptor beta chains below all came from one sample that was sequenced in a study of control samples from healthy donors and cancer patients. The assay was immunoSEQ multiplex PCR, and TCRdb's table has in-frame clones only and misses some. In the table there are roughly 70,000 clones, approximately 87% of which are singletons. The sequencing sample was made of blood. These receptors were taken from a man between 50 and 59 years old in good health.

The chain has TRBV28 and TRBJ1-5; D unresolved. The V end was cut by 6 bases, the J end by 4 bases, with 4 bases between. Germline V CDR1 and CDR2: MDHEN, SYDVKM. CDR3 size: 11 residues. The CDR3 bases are TGTGCCAGCAGGAAAAATCAGCCCCAGCATTTT. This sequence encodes CASRKNQPQHF.

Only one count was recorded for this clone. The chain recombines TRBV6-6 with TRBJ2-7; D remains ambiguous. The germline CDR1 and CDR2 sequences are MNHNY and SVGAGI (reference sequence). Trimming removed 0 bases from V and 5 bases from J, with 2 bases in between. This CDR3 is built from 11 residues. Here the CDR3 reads CASSYSNEQYF. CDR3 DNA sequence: TGTGCCAGCAGTTACTCGAACGAGCAGTACTTC.

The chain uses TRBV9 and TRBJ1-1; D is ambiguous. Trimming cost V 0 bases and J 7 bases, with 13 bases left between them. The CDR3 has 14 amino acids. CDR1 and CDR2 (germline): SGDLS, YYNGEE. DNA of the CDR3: TGTGCCAGCAGCGTAGGCGGGGTCGGTTATGAAGCTTTCTTT. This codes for CASSVGGVGYEAFF.

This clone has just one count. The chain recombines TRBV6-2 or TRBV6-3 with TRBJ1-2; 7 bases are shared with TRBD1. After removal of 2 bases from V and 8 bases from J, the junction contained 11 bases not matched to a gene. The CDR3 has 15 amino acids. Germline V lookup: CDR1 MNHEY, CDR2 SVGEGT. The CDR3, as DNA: TGTGCCAGCAGTTACGACGACAGGGTATTGGGGGGCTACACCTTC. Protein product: CASSYDDRVLGGYTF.

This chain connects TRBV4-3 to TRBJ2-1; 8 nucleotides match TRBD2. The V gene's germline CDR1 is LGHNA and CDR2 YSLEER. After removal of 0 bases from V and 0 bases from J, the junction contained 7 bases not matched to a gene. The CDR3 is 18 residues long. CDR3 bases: TGCGCCAGCAGCCAAGAAGCGGGAGTGGGGATCTCCTACAATGAGCAGTTCTTC. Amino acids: CASSQEAGVGISYNEQFF.

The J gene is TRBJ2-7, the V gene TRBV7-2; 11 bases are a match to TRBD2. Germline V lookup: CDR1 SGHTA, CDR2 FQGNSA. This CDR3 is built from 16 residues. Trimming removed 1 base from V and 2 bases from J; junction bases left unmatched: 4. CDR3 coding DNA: TGTGCCAGCAGCTTAGATAGCGGGGGGGCTCCCTACGAGCAGTACTTC. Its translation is CASSLDSGGAPYEQYF.